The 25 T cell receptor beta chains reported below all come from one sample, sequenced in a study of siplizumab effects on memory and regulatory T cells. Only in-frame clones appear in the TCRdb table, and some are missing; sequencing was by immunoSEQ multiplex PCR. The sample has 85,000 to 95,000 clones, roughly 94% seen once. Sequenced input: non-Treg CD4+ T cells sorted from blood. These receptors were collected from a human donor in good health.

The CDR3: CSVEPPSGGPLPNEQFF. The DNA of the CDR3 is TGCAGCGTCGAACCGCCTAGCGGGGGGCCCCTCCCCAATGAGCAGTTCTTC. The chain links TRBV29-1 to TRBJ2-1; 11 bases align to TRBD2. V was clipped by 6 bases and J by 6 bases; unmatched bases: 16. Germline CDR1 is SQVTM and CDR2 is ANQGSEA. The CDR3 length is 17 residues.

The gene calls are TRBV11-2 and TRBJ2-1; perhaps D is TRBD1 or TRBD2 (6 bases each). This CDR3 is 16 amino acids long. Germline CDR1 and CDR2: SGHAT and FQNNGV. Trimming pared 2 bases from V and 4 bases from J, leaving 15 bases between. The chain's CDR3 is CASSLNFGGSYNEQFF. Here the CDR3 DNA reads TGTGCCAGCAGCTTAAATTTCGGGGGCTCTTACAATGAGCAGTTCTTC.

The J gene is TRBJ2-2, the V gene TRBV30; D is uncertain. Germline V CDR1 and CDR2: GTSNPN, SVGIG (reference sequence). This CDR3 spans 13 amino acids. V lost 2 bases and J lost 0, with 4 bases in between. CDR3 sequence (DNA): TGTGCCTGGAGTTGGCCGAACACCGGGGAGCTGTTTTTT. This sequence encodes CAWSWPNTGELFF.

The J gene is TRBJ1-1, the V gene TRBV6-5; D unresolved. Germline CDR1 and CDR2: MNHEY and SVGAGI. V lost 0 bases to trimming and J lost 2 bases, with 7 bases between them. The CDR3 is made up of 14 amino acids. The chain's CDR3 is CASSYSYRNTEAFF. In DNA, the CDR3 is TGTGCCAGCAGTTACTCTTACAGAAACACTGAAGCTTTCTTT.

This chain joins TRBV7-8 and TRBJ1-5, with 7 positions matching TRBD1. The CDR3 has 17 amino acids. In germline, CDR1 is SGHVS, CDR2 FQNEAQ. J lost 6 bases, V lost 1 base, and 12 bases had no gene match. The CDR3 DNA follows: TGTGCCAGCAGCTTAGGGAGGGGGCGAGGTTTAATTCAGCCCCAGCATTTT. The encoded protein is CASSLGRGRGLIQPQHF.

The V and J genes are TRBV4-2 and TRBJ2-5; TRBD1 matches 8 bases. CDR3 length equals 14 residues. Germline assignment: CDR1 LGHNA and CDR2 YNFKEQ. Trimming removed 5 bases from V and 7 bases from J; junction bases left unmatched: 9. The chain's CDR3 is CASSDRGPAGTQYF. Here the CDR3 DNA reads TGTGCCAGCAGCGACAGGGGACCGGCTGGGACCCAGTACTTC.

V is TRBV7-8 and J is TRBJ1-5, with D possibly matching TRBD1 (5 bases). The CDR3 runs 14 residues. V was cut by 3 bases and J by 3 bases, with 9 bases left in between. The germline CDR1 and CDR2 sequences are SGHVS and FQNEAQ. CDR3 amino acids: CASSLQGPNQPQHF. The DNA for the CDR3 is TGTGCCAGCAGCTTGCAGGGCCCCAATCAGCCCCAGCATTTT. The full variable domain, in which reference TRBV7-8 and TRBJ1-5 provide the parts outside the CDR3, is GAGVSQSPRYKVAKRGQDVALRCDPISGHVSLFWYQQALGQGPEFLTYFQNEAQLDKSGLPSDRFFAERPEGSVSTLKIQRTQQEDSAVYLCASSLQGPNQPQHFGDGTRLSIL.

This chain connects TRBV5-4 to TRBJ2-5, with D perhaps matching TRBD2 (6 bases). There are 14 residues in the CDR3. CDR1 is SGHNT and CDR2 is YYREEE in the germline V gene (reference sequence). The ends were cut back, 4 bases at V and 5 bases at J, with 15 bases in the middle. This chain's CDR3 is CASSPPREAETQYF. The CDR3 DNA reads TGTGCCAGCAGCCCGCCGCGGGAAGCGGAGACCCAGTACTTC.

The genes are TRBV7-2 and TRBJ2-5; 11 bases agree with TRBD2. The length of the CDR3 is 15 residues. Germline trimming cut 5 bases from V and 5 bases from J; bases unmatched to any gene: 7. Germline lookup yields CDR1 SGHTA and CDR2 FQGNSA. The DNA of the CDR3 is TGTGCCAGCAGCCTGACTAGCGGGGATCGGGAGACCCAGTACTTC. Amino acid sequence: CASSLTSGDRETQYF.

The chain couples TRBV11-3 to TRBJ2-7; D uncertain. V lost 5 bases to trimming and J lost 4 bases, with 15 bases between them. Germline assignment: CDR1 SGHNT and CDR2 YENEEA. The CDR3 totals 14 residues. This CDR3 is CASSRSGRRYEQYF. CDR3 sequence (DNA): TGTGCCAGCAGCCGGTCCGGCAGAAGGTACGAGCAGTACTTC. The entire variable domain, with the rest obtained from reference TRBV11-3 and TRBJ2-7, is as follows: EAGVVQSPRYKIIEKKQPVAFWCNPISGHNTLYWYLQNLGQGPELLIRYENEEAVDDSQLPKDRFSAERLKGVDSTLKIQPAELGDSAVYLCASSRSGRRYEQYFGPGTRLTVT.

CDR3 nucleotides: TGCAGCGTTGAGTCTGGCTATGGCTACACCTTC. It yields the protein CSVESGYGYTF. This chain uses TRBV29-1 with TRBJ1-2, with unresolved D. The CDR3 is 11 residues long. The germline V gene has CDR1 SQVTM and CDR2 ANQGSEA. V lost 3 bases to trimming and J lost 4 bases, with 6 bases between them.

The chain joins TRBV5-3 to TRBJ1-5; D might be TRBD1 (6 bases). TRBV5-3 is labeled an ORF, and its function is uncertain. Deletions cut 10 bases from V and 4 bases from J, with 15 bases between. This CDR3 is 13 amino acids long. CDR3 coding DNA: TGTGCCGCGACAGGCGGGAGAAATCAGCCCCAGCATTTT. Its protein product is CAATGGRNQPQHF.

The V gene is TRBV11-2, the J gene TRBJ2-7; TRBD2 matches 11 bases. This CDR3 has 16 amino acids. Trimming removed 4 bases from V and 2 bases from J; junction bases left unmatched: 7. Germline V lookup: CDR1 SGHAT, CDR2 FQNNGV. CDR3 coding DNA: TGTGCCAGCAGCTATGATCTAGCGGGGGGCACCTACGAGCAGTACTTC. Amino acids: CASSYDLAGGTYEQYF.

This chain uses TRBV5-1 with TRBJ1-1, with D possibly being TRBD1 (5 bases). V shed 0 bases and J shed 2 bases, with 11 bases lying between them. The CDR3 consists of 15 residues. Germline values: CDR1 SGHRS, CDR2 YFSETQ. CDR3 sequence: CASSLAGRGNTEAFF. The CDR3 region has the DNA TGCGCCAGCAGCTTGGCCGGGCGGGGCAACACTGAAGCTTTCTTT.

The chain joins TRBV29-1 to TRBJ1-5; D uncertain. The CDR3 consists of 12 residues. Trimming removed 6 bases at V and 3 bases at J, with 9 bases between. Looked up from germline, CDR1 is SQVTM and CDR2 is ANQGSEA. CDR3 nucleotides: TGCAGCGTCGGGTCGGTCAATCAGCCCCAGCATTTT. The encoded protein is CSVGSVNQPQHF.

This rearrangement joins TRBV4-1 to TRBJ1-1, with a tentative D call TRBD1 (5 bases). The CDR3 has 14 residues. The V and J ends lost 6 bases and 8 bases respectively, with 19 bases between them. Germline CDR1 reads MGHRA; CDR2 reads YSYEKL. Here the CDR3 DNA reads TGCGCCAGCAGACCCAGTGGGGCGGGGGACGAAGCTTTCTTT. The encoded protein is CASRPSGAGDEAFF.

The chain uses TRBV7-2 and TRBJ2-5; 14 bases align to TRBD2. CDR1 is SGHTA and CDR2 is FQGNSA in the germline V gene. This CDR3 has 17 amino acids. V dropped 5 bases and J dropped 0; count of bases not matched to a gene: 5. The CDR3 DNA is TGTGCCAGCAGCACGGGACTAGCGGGAGCCAACCAAGAGACCCAGTACTTC. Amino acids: CASSTGLAGANQETQYF.

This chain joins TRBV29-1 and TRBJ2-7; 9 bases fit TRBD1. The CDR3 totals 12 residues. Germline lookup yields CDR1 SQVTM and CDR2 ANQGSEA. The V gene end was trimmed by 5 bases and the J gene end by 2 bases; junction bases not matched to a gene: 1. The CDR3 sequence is CSVNRGPYEQYF. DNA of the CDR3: TGCAGCGTTAACAGGGGGCCCTACGAGCAGTACTTC.

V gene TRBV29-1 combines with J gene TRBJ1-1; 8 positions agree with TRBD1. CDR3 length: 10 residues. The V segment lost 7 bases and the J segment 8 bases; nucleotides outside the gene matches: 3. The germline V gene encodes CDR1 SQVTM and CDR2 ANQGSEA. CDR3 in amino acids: CSGGDREAFF. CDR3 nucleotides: TGCAGCGGGGGGGACAGGGAAGCTTTCTTT.

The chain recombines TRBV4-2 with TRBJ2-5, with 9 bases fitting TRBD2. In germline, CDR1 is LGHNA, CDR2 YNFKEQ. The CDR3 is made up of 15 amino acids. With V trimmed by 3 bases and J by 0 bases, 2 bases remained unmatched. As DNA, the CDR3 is TGTGCCAGCAGCCAGGCTAGCGGGAACCAAGAGACCCAGTACTTC. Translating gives CASSQASGNQETQYF.

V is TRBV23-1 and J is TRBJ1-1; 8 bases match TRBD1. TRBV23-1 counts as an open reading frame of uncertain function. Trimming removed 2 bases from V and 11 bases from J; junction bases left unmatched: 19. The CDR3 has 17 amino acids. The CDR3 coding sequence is TGCGCCAGCAGTCAACCAACAATTGGACAGGGAAAATGGAAGGCTTTCTTT. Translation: CASSQPTIGQGKWKAFF.

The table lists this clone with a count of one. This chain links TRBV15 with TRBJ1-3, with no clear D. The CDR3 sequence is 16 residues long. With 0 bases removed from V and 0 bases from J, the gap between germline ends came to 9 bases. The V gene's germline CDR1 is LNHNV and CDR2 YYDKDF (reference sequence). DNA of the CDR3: TGTGCCACCAGCAGAGATCCAGACAACTCTGGAAACACCATATATTTT. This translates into CATSRDPDNSGNTIYF. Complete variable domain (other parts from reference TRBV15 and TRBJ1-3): DAMVIQNPRYQVTQFGKPVTLSCSQTLNHNVMYWYQQKSSQAPKLLFHYYDKDFNNEADTPDNFQSRRPNTSFCFLDIRSPGLGDTAMYLCATSRDPDNSGNTIYFGEGSWLTVV.

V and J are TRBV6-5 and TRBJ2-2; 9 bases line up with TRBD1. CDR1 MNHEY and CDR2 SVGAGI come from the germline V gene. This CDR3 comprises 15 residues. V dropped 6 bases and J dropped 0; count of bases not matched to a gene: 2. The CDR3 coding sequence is TGTGCCAGCAGGGGGACAGGGACGAACACCGGGGAGCTGTTTTTT. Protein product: CASRGTGTNTGELFF.

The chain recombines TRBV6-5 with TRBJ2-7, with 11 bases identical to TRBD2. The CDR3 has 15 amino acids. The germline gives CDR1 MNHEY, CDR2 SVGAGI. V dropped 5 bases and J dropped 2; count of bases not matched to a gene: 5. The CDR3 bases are TGTGCCAGCAGTATGCTTAGCGGGGGGGCCTACGAGCAGTACTTC. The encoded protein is CASSMLSGGAYEQYF.

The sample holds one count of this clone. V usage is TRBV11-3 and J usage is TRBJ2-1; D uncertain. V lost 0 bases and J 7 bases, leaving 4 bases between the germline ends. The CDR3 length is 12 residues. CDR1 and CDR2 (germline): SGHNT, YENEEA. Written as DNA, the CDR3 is TGTGCCAGCAGCTTAGACAGGAATGAGCAGTTCTTC. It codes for CASSLDRNEQFF. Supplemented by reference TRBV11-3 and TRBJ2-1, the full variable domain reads EAGVVQSPRYKIIEKKQPVAFWCNPISGHNTLYWYLQNLGQGPELLIRYENEEAVDDSQLPKDRFSAERLKGVDSTLKIQPAELGDSAVYLCASSLDRNEQFFGPGTRLTVL.